These T cell receptor beta chains were read from a single sample in a study of CD8 T cells in ankylosing spondylitis. TCRdb reanalysed the 5' RACE reads using MiXCR and keeps one entry per CDR3 protein. The sample carries about 400,000 distinct CDR3 sequences, about a fifth recorded once. The sequenced sample consisted of blood, either unsorted or a sorted T cell fraction (not recorded which). Every receptor here comes from a male donor with ankylosing spondylitis. Each CDR3 is given with its conserved first and last residue. The order of the fields is clone size, J gene, V gene, D gene, CDR3 DNA, CDR3 protein. A D gene is named only where the DNA matches it firmly. Rows give clone size only sometimes, using once, few, many, or a class for an expanded clone.

clone size: few
J gene: TRBJ2-7
V gene: TRBV27
D gene: .
CDR3 DNA: TGTGCCAGCAGTTTAGGGGGAGCTTGGGGCTACGAGCAGTACTTC
CDR3 protein: CASSLGGAWGYEQYF

clone size: few
J gene: TRBJ1-1
V gene: TRBV4-3
D gene: .
CDR3 DNA: TGCGCCAGCAGCCAAGGGTACAGGAACACTGAAGCTTTCTTT
CDR3 protein: CASSQGYRNTEAFF

clone size: .
J gene: TRBJ2-2
V gene: TRBV5-1
D gene: TRBD2
CDR3 DNA: TGCGCCTCAGCTAGCGGGAGGGCCTCAGGCGGGGAGCTGTTTTTT
CDR3 protein: CASASGRASGGELFF

clone size: few
J gene: TRBJ2-3
V gene: TRBV10-3
D gene: .
CDR3 DNA: TGTGCCATCAGTGGGGGTAGCACAGATACGCAGTATTTT
CDR3 protein: CAISGGSTDTQYF

clone size: .
J gene: TRBJ1-5
V gene: TRBV27
D gene: .
CDR3 DNA: TGTGCCAGCAGTTTTCGGGGAGTTCATCAGCCCCAGCATTTT
CDR3 protein: CASSFRGVHQPQHF

clone size: few
J gene: TRBJ2-7
V gene: TRBV5-1
D gene: .
CDR3 DNA: TGCGCCAGCAGCCTGCAGGGGAACGAGCAGTACTTC
CDR3 protein: CASSLQGNEQYF

clone size: .
J gene: TRBJ2-7
V gene: TRBV6-5
D gene: .
CDR3 DNA: TGTGCCAGCAGTTACTCCGGGCCGCCCGGATACGAGCAGTACTTC
CDR3 protein: CASSYSGPPGYEQYF

clone size: few
J gene: TRBJ2-7
V gene: TRBV9
D gene: TRBD1
CDR3 DNA: TGTGCCAGCAGCGAGACCGGGACAGGGGTGTCCGAGCAGTACTTC
CDR3 protein: CASSETGTGVSEQYF

clone size: many
J gene: TRBJ1-4
V gene: TRBV7-8
D gene: .
CDR3 DNA: TGTGCCAGCAGCCCCGGCCGGAATGAAAAACTGTTTTTT
CDR3 protein: CASSPGRNEKLFF

clone size: few
J gene: TRBJ2-7
V gene: TRBV20-1
D gene: .
CDR3 DNA: TGCAGTGCTAGAAAGGTCTACGAGCAGTACTTC
CDR3 protein: CSARKVYEQYF

clone size: few
J gene: TRBJ2-7
V gene: TRBV18
D gene: .
CDR3 DNA: TGTGCCAGCTCACCACAGCGAGGTGCTTACGAGCAGTACTTC
CDR3 protein: CASSPQRGAYEQYF

clone size: .
J gene: TRBJ2-7
V gene: TRBV6-2/TRBV6-3
D gene: .
CDR3 DNA: TGTGCCAGCAGGGACAATACCTACGAGCAGTACTTC
CDR3 protein: CASRDNTYEQYF

clone size: .
J gene: TRBJ2-3
V gene: TRBV19
D gene: .
CDR3 DNA: TGTGCCAGTAGTATCGGTGGGATGTACGATACGCAGTATTTT
CDR3 protein: CASSIGGMYDTQYF

clone size: .
J gene: TRBJ1-4
V gene: TRBV7-2
D gene: .
CDR3 DNA: TGTGCCAGCAGCTTAGCGGTGGGGCCACAGGAAAAACTGTTTTTT
CDR3 protein: CASSLAVGPQEKLFF

clone size: few
J gene: TRBJ2-7
V gene: TRBV5-1
D gene: TRBD1
CDR3 DNA: TGCGCCAGCAGCCCGGGACAGGGGTTTCTCTCTCTCTACGAGCAGTACTTC
CDR3 protein: CASSPGQGFLSLYEQYF

clone size: .
J gene: TRBJ1-1
V gene: TRBV5-1
D gene: TRBD1
CDR3 DNA: TGCGCCAGCAGCTTGGGGACAGGGGGAATGAACACTGAAGCTTTCTTT
CDR3 protein: CASSLGTGGMNTEAFF

clone size: .
J gene: TRBJ2-2
V gene: TRBV30
D gene: .
CDR3 DNA: TGTGCCTGGAGTCAGGGTCATACCGGGGAGCTGTTTTTT
CDR3 protein: CAWSQGHTGELFF

clone size: few
J gene: TRBJ2-2
V gene: TRBV6-5
D gene: .
CDR3 DNA: TGTGCCAGCAGTTTTCAGACCGGAAATTCGAACACCGGGGAGCTGTTTTTT
CDR3 protein: CASSFQTGNSNTGELFF

clone size: .
J gene: TRBJ2-5
V gene: TRBV5-6
D gene: TRBD1
CDR3 DNA: TGTGCCAGCAGCGACAGGGGGACCCAGTACTTC
CDR3 protein: CASSDRGTQYF

clone size: few
J gene: TRBJ2-4
V gene: TRBV7-9
D gene: TRBD2
CDR3 DNA: TGTGCCAGCAGCTTAGTAGGGACTAGCTTCGGCATTCAGTACTTC
CDR3 protein: CASSLVGTSFGIQYF

clone size: few
J gene: TRBJ2-1
V gene: TRBV12-3/TRBV12-4
D gene: .
CDR3 DNA: TGTGCCAGCAGGGTAAGGGGCTGGGAGCAGTTCTTC
CDR3 protein: CASRVRGWEQFF

clone size: .
J gene: TRBJ1-5
V gene: TRBV28
D gene: TRBD1
CDR3 DNA: TGTGCCAGCAGGCTACAGGGGGCACAGCCCCAGCATTTT
CDR3 protein: CASRLQGAQPQHF

clone size: few
J gene: TRBJ1-5
V gene: TRBV12-3/TRBV12-4
D gene: TRBD1
CDR3 DNA: TGTGCCAGCAGTGGGACAGGGGTGAATCAGCCCCAGCATTTT
CDR3 protein: CASSGTGVNQPQHF

clone size: .
J gene: TRBJ2-1
V gene: TRBV6-1
D gene: TRBD1
CDR3 DNA: TGTGCCAGCAGGAGAGGACAGGCCGCCTACAATGAGCAGTTCTTC
CDR3 protein: CASRRGQAAYNEQFF

clone size: .
J gene: TRBJ2-1
V gene: TRBV27
D gene: TRBD2
CDR3 DNA: TGTGCCAGCAGTTTATTTGGGACTAGCGCCAATGAGCAGTTCTTC
CDR3 protein: CASSLFGTSANEQFF

clone size: many
J gene: TRBJ2-7
V gene: TRBV7-2
D gene: .
CDR3 DNA: TGTGCCAGCATCCGGGACCCTTCTACCTACGAGCAGTACTTC
CDR3 protein: CASIRDPSTYEQYF

clone size: many
J gene: TRBJ1-1
V gene: TRBV5-1
D gene: .
CDR3 DNA: TGCGCCAGCAGCTTGAGGGACACTGAAGCTTTCTTT
CDR3 protein: CASSLRDTEAFF

clone size: .
J gene: TRBJ2-1
V gene: TRBV7-2
D gene: TRBD2
CDR3 DNA: TGTGCCAGCAGCTTATTTCTTACTAGCGGATTATACAATGAGCAGTTCTTC
CDR3 protein: CASSLFLTSGLYNEQFF

clone size: few
J gene: TRBJ2-7
V gene: TRBV27
D gene: TRBD2
CDR3 DNA: TGTGCCAGCAGTACCTGGACTAGCGGTTCCTACGAGCAGTACTTC
CDR3 protein: CASSTWTSGSYEQYF

clone size: .
J gene: TRBJ2-1
V gene: TRBV7-7
D gene: TRBD2
CDR3 DNA: TGTGCCAGCAGCTCAGAAGCGGGAGGGGGGTACAATGAGCAGTTCTTC
CDR3 protein: CASSSEAGGGYNEQFF

clone size: .
J gene: TRBJ2-1
V gene: TRBV27
D gene: TRBD2
CDR3 DNA: TGTGCCAGCAGTTTGGGCAGGGGACTAGCGGGAGCGCCGGGTGAGCAGTTCTTC
CDR3 protein: CASSLGRGLAGAPGEQFF

clone size: .
J gene: TRBJ2-2
V gene: TRBV7-6
D gene: .
CDR3 DNA: TGTGCCAGCAGCCAACTCAGGGGAAACACCGGGGAGCTGTTTTTT
CDR3 protein: CASSQLRGNTGELFF

clone size: .
J gene: TRBJ1-5
V gene: TRBV10-3
D gene: .
CDR3 DNA: TGTGCCATCAGTCCTGAACCGACAGATAGCAATCAGCCCCAGCATTTT
CDR3 protein: CAISPEPTDSNQPQHF

clone size: .
J gene: TRBJ2-5
V gene: TRBV4-1
D gene: .
CDR3 DNA: TGCGCCAGCAGCCGGTCCGGGATTAAAGAGACCCAGTACTTC
CDR3 protein: CASSRSGIKETQYF

clone size: .
J gene: TRBJ1-2
V gene: TRBV5-6
D gene: .
CDR3 DNA: TGTGCCAGCAGCTTGGGGCGGATGAGGGGCTACACCTTC
CDR3 protein: CASSLGRMRGYTF

clone size: .
J gene: TRBJ2-1
V gene: TRBV7-2
D gene: .
CDR3 DNA: TGTGCCAGCAGCCCATTTAGCGTTGGGGAGCAGTTCTTC
CDR3 protein: CASSPFSVGEQFF

clone size: .
J gene: TRBJ2-3
V gene: TRBV5-1
D gene: .
CDR3 DNA: TGCGCCAGCAGCTCTCGACCAGGGGCAGATACGCAGTATTTT
CDR3 protein: CASSSRPGADTQYF

clone size: .
J gene: TRBJ1-1
V gene: TRBV11-2
D gene: .
CDR3 DNA: TGTGCCAGCAGCTTAGTACGGGTCGGCGCTTTCTTT
CDR3 protein: CASSLVRVGAFF

clone size: .
J gene: TRBJ1-2
V gene: TRBV28
D gene: .
CDR3 DNA: TGTGCCAGCAGCCGATCGGGGACGCGAGGCTACACCTTC
CDR3 protein: CASSRSGTRGYTF

clone size: few
J gene: TRBJ2-7
V gene: TRBV12-3/TRBV12-4
D gene: TRBD2
CDR3 DNA: TGTGCCAGCAGTTTAGCCGCGGGGGGGTACGAGCAGTACTTC
CDR3 protein: CASSLAAGGYEQYF

clone size: .
J gene: TRBJ1-1
V gene: TRBV30
D gene: .
CDR3 DNA: TGTGCCTGGAACAGGGAATCGGAAGCTTTCTTT
CDR3 protein: CAWNRESEAFF

clone size: .
J gene: TRBJ1-1
V gene: TRBV7-9
D gene: TRBD1
CDR3 DNA: TGTGCCAGCAGCTCCGGACAGGGGGAAACTGAAGCTTTCTTT
CDR3 protein: CASSSGQGETEAFF

clone size: few
J gene: TRBJ2-3
V gene: TRBV7-2
D gene: TRBD2
CDR3 DNA: TGTGCCAGCGGGAATGGGCGGGAGGGTACCACGCTAGGTACGCAGTATTTT
CDR3 protein: CASGNGREGTTLGTQYF